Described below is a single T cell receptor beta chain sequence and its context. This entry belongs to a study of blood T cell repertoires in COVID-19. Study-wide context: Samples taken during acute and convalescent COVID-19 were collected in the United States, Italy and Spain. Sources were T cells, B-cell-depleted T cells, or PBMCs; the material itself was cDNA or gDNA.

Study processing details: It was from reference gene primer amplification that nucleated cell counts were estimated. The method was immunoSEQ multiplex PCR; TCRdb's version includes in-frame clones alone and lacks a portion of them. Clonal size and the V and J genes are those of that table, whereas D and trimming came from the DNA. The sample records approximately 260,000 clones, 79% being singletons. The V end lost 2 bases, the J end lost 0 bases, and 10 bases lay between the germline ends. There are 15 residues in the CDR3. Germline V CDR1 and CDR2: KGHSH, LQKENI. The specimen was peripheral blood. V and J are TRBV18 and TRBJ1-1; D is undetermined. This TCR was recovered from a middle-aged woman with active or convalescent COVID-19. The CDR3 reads CASSPGTALNTEAFF. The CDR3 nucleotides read TGTGCCAGCTCACCAGGAACAGCCCTGAACACTGAAGCTTTCTTT. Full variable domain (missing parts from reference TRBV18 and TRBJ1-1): NAGVMQNPRHLVRRRGQEARLRCSPMKGHSHVYWYRQLPEEGLKFMVYLQKENIIDESGMPKERFSAEFPKEGPSILRIQQVVRGDSAAYFCASSPGTALNTEAFFGQGTRLTVV.